This T cell receptor (beta chain) was documented in a study of regulatory T cells in long-lasting Graves disease. Study-level results: Clonotypes that were public and shared totalled 2,500 to 3,500 in persistent patients versus 800 to 1,000 in new patients.

Germline V gene sequence: CDR1 SGHKS, CDR2 YYEKEE (reference sequence). The CDR3 runs 15 residues. Trimming took off 0 bases at V and 3 bases at J, with 9 bases between the two ends. Building the TCR beta libraries relied on iRepertoire HTBI primers, and CDR3 regions underwent Arm-PCR. One entry per CDR3 protein results from TCRdb running MiXCR on the multiplex PCR reads. Of about half a million distinct CDR3 sequences listed, 12% are singletons. Described time point: newly diagnosed GD, antithyroid drugs for less than 3 months. Construction of the TCR library relied on RNA isolated from PBMCs. This clonotype has ten or more counts. Its antigen is unknown. These sequences were also reported in another study, on T cells in Graves' hyperthyroidism and ophthalmopathy. As that report states: Ophthalmopathy and stable hyperthyroidism were told apart by a 13 V-J model.

The chain is built from TRBV5-5 and TRBJ2-2, with D perhaps given as TRBD1 or TRBD2 (5 bases each). The origin of this receptor is a woman younger than 45 with Graves disease. The sequenced sample was peripheral blood mononuclear cells (PBMCs), obtained at new diagnosis, from a patient treated with antithyroid drugs. The CDR3 sequence is CASSLAGRYTGELFF. The DNA of the CDR3 is TGTGCCAGCAGCTTGGCGGGACGGTACACCGGGGAGCTGTTTTTT.